This is a list of T cell receptor beta chains from one sample in a study of CD8+CD57+ T cells in acquired aplastic anemia. One entry per CDR3 protein, called by TCRdb with MiXCR from the reads. Of 200,000 to 300,000 distinct CDR3 sequences in the sample, 70% to 85% are singletons; the top ten hold approximately 42%. The specimen sequenced was sorted CD4+, CD8+, or CD8+CD57+ T cells (not recorded which) from PBMCs. These receptors came from a human donor with aplastic anemia. Each CDR3 is given with its conserved first and last residue. Fields, in order: J gene, D gene, V gene, clone size, CDR3 protein, CDR3 DNA. D genes are given only for firm matches. Expanded clones get a size class; other rows say once, few or many, or leave the size out.

TRBJ2-5 - TRBV2 - CATGSGSSQGKQYF TGTGCCACCGGCAGCGGCTCCAGCCAAGGGAAGCAGTACTTC
TRBJ2-1 - TRBV9 - CASSVGDYPMNTEQFF TGTGCCAGCAGCGTGGGGGATTATCCAATGAACACTGAGCAGTTCTTC
TRBJ2-1 - TRBV24-1 medium-sized CATSDLTSAEQFF TGTGCCACCAGTGATCTGACTAGTGCTGAGCAGTTCTTC
TRBJ1-6 - TRBV9 - CASSSDGGHSSLHF TGTGCCAGCAGCTCAGACGGGGGCCATTCATCCCTCCACTTT
TRBJ2-5 TRBD2 TRBV10-3 - CAISSGGLWTQYF TGTGCCATCAGTAGCGGGGGGTTGTGGACCCAGTACTTC
TRBJ2-3 - TRBV7-8 - CASSLAGGDDPHF TGTGCCAGCAGCTTAGCGGGAGGAGACGATCCGCATTTT
TRBJ2-3 TRBD1 TRBV5-6 - CASTSGTGPDTQYF TGTGCCAGCACCTCCGGGACAGGTCCCGATACGCAGTATTTT
TRBJ1-2 - TRBV7-2 - CASSLEGGAVVYCYTF TGTGCCAGCAGCTTAGAGGGGGGCGCGGTCGTATATTGCTACACCTTC
TRBJ2-7 TRBD1 TRBV11-2 few CASSLLGPDRGWVLYEQYF TGTGCCAGCAGCTTACTGGGCCCCGACAGGGGTTGGGTCCTCTACGAGCAGTACTTC
TRBJ2-1 - TRBV7-2 once CASSRRKGGSSTSQFF -
TRBJ2-3 - TRBV10-3 - CAISGAASTDTQYF TGTGCCATCAGTGGAGCGGCTAGCACAGATACGCAGTATTTT
TRBJ2-1 TRBD2 TRBV19 - CASSRTSGASNEQFF TGTGCCAGTAGTAGGACTAGCGGTGCCTCCAATGAGCAGTTCTTC
TRBJ2-3 TRBD1 TRBV7-2 - CASSRQGGSRVKYF TGTGCCAGCAGCCGACAAGGGGGCTCCCGGGTCAAGTATTTT
TRBJ1-2 TRBD1 TRBV9 once CASSEGGTGGYGYTF TGTGCCAGCAGCGAAGGGGGGACAGGGGGCTATGGCTACACCTTC
TRBJ2-1 TRBD2 TRBV7-9 - CASRVQGSGGSDQQFF TGTGCCAGCAGGGTTCAAGGGAGCGGGGGGAGCGATCAGCAGTTCTTC
TRBJ1-5 - TRBV2 - CASSEAYRNQEQHF TGTGCCAGCAGTGAAGCGTATAGGAATCAGGAGCAGCATTTT
TRBJ1-5 TRBD1 TRBV24-1 - CATSDRQGSQPQHF TGTGCCACCAGTGATCGACAGGGGAGTCAGCCCCAGCATTTT
TRBJ2-3 TRBD1 TRBV9 once CASGEGGQSTEKF TGTGCCAGCGGGGAAGGGGGACAGAGCACAGAGAAGTTT
TRBJ2-2 - TRBV11-3 - CASSLGLTGRVDTGELFF TGTGCCAGCAGCTTAGGTCTGACAGGAAGGGTGGACACCGGGGAGCTGTTTTTT
TRBJ2-3 TRBD1 TRBV5-1 - CASSDEGAGPQYF TGCGCCAGCAGCGACGAGGGGGCAGGGCCGCAGTATTTT
TRBJ2-2 TRBD2 TRBV24-1 few CATSDNLAGVMGELFF TGTGCCACCAGTGATAATCTAGCGGGAGTTATGGGGGAGCTGTTTTTT
TRBJ1-5 - TRBV7-9 once CASSVSYGNDAQQF TGTGCTAGCAGCGTATCGTATGGCAATGACGCCCAGCAGTTT
TRBJ2-3 - TRBV2 - CAGGDGAPDTQYF TGTGCCGGCGGCGACGGGGCACCAGATACGCAGTATTTT
TRBJ2-2 - TRBV19 few CASRGAWGTGELFF TGTGCCAGTCGAGGGGCCTGGGGAACCGGGGAGCTGTTTTTT
TRBJ2-7 - TRBV5-4 - CASSSSGTGEYEQYF TGTGCCAGCAGCTCCAGCGGGACAGGAGAGTACGAGCAGTACTTC
TRBJ2-3 - TRBV11-1 - CASGGQVTDTQYF TGTGCCAGCGGGGGCCAGGTCACAGATACGCAGTATTTT
TRBJ2-5 - TRBV9 once CASSVGGQNTTQYF TGTGCCAGCAGCGTAGGGGGCCAGAACACGACCCAGTACTTC
TRBJ1-6 - TRBV15 - CATSRVQLNSPLHF TGTGCCACCAGCAGAGTACAGCTGAATTCACCCCTCCACTTT
TRBJ2-7 - TRBV29-1 - CSATRNRGGEQYF TGCAGCGCCACACGGAACAGGGGGGGCGAGCAGTACTTC
TRBJ2-3 TRBD1 TRBV7-9 once CASSLDLTGNTEHYF TGTGCCAGCAGCTTAGATCTGACAGGGAACACTGAGCATTATTTT
TRBJ2-3 - TRBV9 - CASSVGSGGIAPHF TGTGCCAGCAGCGTCGGGAGTGGCGGAATAGCGCCGCATTTT
TRBJ2-3 - TRBV11-3 - CASSLGGQVAAAYF TGTGCCAGCAGCTTAGGGGGGCAAGTCGCTGCAGCGTACTTT
TRBJ1-2 TRBD1 TRBV7-3 - CASRIQGDGLVYGYTF TGTGCCAGCAGAATACAGGGGGACGGGCTCGTATATGGATACACCTTC
TRBJ1-2 TRBD1 TRBV5-5 - CASSFIGTGIGYTF TGTGCCAGCAGCTTTATCGGGACAGGGATCGGCTACACCTTC
TRBJ2-3 - TRBV7-9 few CASSFAGSADTQYF TGTGCCAGCAGCTTTGCGGGAAGCGCCGATACGCAGTATTTT
TRBJ2-5 - TRBV7-3 - CASSLAPGTIENWYF TGTGCCAGCTCATTAGCGCCCGGGACAATAGAAAACTGGTACTTC
TRBJ2-5 - TRBV2 - CASSEELHSPETQYF TGTGCCAGCAGTGAAGAGTTGCACAGCCCAGAGACCCAGTACTTC
TRBJ2-1 TRBD2 TRBV19 - CASSITSASSNEQFF TGTGCCAGTAGTATAACTAGCGCTTCTTCCAATGAGCAGTTCTTC
TRBJ1-2 - TRBV7-2 - CASSPWGHGYTF TGTGCCAGCAGCCCCTGGGGCCATGGCTACACCTTC
TRBJ1-5 - TRBV15 - CASSKSYSNQPQHF TGTGCCAGCAGTAAGTCCTACAGCAATCAGCCCCAGCATTTT